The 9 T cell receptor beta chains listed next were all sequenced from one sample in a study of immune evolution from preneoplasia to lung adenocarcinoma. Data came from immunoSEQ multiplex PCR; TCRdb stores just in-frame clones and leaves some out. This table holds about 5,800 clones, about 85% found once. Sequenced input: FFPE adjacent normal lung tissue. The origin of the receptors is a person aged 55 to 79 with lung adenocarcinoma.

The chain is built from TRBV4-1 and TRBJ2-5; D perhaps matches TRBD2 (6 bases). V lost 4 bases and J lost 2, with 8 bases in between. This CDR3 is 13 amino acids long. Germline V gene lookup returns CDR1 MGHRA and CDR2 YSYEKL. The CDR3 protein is CASSPGGQETQYF. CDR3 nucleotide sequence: TGCGCCAGCAGCCCCGGGGGACAAGAGACCCAGTACTTC.

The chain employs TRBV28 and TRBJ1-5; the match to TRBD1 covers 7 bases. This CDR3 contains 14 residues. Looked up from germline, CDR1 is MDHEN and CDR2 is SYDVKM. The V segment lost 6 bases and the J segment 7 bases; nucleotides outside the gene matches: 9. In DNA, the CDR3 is TGTGCCAGCAGAGCACAGGGGAACGGGCAGCCCCAGCATTTT. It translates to CASRAQGNGQPQHF.

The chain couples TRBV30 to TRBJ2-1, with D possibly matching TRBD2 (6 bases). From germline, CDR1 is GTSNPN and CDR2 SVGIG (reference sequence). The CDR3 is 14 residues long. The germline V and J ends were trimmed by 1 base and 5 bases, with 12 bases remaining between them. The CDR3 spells CAWSELGTHNEQFF. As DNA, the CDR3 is TGTGCCTGGAGTGAGCTGGGGACTCACAATGAGCAGTTCTTC.

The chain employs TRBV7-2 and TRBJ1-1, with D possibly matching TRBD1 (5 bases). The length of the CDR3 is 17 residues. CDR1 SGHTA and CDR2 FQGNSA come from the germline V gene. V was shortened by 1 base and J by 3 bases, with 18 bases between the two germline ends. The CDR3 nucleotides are TGTGCCAGCAGCTTAGGATACAAGGGGACGGGGGACACTGAAGCTTTCTTT. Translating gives CASSLGYKGTGDTEAFF.

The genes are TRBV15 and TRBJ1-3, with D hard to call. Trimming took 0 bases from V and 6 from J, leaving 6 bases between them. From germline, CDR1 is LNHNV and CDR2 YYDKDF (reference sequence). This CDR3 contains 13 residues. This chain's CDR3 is CATSRDGENTIYF. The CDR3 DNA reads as TGTGCCACCAGCAGAGATGGGGAAAACACCATATATTTT.

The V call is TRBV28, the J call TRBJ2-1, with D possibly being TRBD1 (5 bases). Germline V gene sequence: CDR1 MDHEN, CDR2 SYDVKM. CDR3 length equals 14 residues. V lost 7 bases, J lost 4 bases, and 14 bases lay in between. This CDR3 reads CASNDRELYNEQFF. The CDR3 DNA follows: TGTGCCAGCAACGACAGAGAATTGTACAATGAGCAGTTCTTC.

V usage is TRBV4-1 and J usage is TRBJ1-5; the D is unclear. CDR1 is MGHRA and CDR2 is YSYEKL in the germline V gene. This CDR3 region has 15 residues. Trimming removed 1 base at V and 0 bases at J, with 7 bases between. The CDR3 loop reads CASSQVIDSNQPQHF. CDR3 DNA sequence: TGCGCCAGCAGCCAAGTAATCGATAGCAATCAGCCCCAGCATTTT.

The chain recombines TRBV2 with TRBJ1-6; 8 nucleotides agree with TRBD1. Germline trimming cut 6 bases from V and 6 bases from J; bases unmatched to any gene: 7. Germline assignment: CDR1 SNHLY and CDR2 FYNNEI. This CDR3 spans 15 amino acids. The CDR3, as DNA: TGTGCCAGCAGAAGGACGGGACAGGTTAATTCACCCCTCCACTTT. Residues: CASRRTGQVNSPLHF. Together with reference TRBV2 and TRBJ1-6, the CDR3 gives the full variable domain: EPEVTQTPSHQVTQMGQEVILRCVPISNHLYFYWYRQILGQKVEFLVSFYNNEISEKSEIFDDQFSVERPDGSNFTLKIRSTKLEDSAMYFCASRRTGQVNSPLHFGNGTRLTVT.

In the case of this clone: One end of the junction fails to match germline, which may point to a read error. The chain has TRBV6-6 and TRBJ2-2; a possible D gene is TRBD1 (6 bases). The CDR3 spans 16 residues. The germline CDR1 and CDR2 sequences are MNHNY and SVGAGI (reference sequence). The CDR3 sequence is CASSNSAGQIAGELFF. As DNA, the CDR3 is TGTGCCAGCAGTAACTCGGCAGGACAGATCGCCGGGGAGCTGTTTTTT.